What follows are 16 T cell receptor beta chains derived from one specimen sequenced in a study of cytomegalovirus exposure and HLA in healthy donors. The PCR used 60 Vbeta and 13 Jbeta primers. Here immunoSEQ multiplex PCR was the method, and the copy in TCRdb shows in-frame clones only, minus some. In total, the table holds about 170,000 clones. What was sequenced was PBMCs. All receptors derive from a woman aged 60-70 years in good health and CMV-seronegative.

V is TRBV7-9 and J is TRBJ1-1; a possible D gene is TRBD1 (6 bases). Germline V gene data show CDR1 as SEHNR and CDR2 as FQNEAQ (reference sequence). The germline V and J ends were trimmed by 1 base and 0 bases, with 9 bases remaining between them. This CDR3 is 15 amino acids long. CDR3 coding DNA: TGTGCCAGCAGCTTAGAGGGGACACTGAACACTGAAGCTTTCTTT. Protein sequence: CASSLEGTLNTEAFF.

The chain couples TRBV5-1 to TRBJ2-5, with TRBD1 identical over 11 bases. The V and J ends lost 4 bases and 1 base, in that order; junction bases with no gene match: 3. The CDR3 contains 15 residues. Germline V CDR1 and CDR2: SGHRS, YFSETQ. The CDR3 loop reads CASSPGQGAQETQYF. CDR3 nucleotides: TGCGCCAGCAGCCCTGGACAGGGGGCCCAAGAGACCCAGTACTTC.

CDR3 DNA: TGTGCCAGTAGCGGGAGGGCCGTAGATACGCAGTATTTT. It translates to CASSGRAVDTQYF. The rearrangement uses TRBV19 and TRBJ2-3, with 8 nucleotides matching TRBD2. Germline CDR1 reads LNHDA; CDR2 reads SQIVND (reference sequence). J lost 5 bases, V lost 6 bases, and 4 bases had no gene match. The CDR3 runs to 13 residues.

The chain uses TRBV15 and TRBJ2-3; tentatively, D is TRBD2 (6 bases). V was clipped by 3 bases and J by 1 base, with 11 bases between them. Germline values: CDR1 LNHNV, CDR2 YYDKDF (reference sequence). This CDR3 comprises 15 residues. CDR3 in amino acids: CATSRTPGGTDTQYF. CDR3 sequence (DNA): TGTGCCACCAGCAGGACCCCGGGGGGCACAGATACGCAGTATTTT.

This chain uses TRBV25-1 with TRBJ2-4, with 8 bases that match TRBD1. V gave up 2 bases and J gave up 8 bases; unmatched junction bases: 8. The CDR3 extends over 15 amino acids. Per germline, CDR1 MGHDK and CDR2 SYGVNS. This CDR3 reads CASSEPRGQMDIQYF. CDR3 coding DNA: TGTGCCAGCAGTGAACCCAGGGGGCAAATGGACATTCAGTACTTC.

The chain combines TRBV6-1 with TRBJ1-2; 7 bases fit TRBD1. This CDR3 spans 13 amino acids. J gave up 8 bases and V 4 bases, and 7 bases lay outside the gene matches. The germline V gene encodes CDR1 MNHNS and CDR2 SASEGT. CDR3 DNA: TGTGCCAGCAGTGCCTTACAGGGGATAGGCTACACCTTC. It translates to CASSALQGIGYTF.

This chain joins TRBV7-3 and TRBJ1-1; TRBD1 aligns across 8 bases. With 4 bases clipped from V and 7 bases from J, the junction kept 5 bases outside the gene matches. Germline loops: CDR1 SGHTA, CDR2 FQGTGA. The length of the CDR3 is 13 residues. DNA of the CDR3: TGTGCCAGCAGCTCCGGACAGGGCAATGAAGCTTTCTTT. Its protein is CASSSGQGNEAFF.

This rearrangement joins TRBV4-3 to TRBJ2-1, with 7 bases fitting TRBD1. The germline gives CDR1 LGHNA, CDR2 YSLEER. The CDR3 runs to 16 residues. J gave up 0 bases and V 4 bases, and 6 bases lay outside the gene matches. The CDR3 DNA follows: TGCGCCAGCAGCCGCGACAGGGCAAGCTCCTACAATGAGCAGTTCTTC. Translated, it gives CASSRDRASSYNEQFF.

The chain recombines TRBV7-9 with TRBJ1-2; unclear D gene. V was clipped by 3 bases and J by 6 bases, with 11 bases between them. Germline V lookup: CDR1 SEHNR, CDR2 FQNEAQ (reference sequence). This CDR3 contains 13 residues. The CDR3 DNA follows: TGTGCCAGCAGCTTGGAGGGTTTCGATGGCTACACCTTC. It is translated as CASSLEGFDGYTF.

The rearrangement uses TRBV5-1 and TRBJ2-7; the D gene is possibly TRBD1 (6 bases). The germline V gene encodes CDR1 SGHRS and CDR2 YFSETQ. CDR3 size: 16 residues. The V end lost 0 bases, the J end lost 2 bases, and 15 bases lay between the germline ends. The CDR3 DNA follows: TGCGCCAGCAGCTTGGAGGACAGTGATAGGACCTACGAGCAGTACTTC. This sequence encodes CASSLEDSDRTYEQYF. Full variable domain (rest looked up from reference TRBV5-1 and TRBJ2-7): KAGVTQTPRYLIKTRGQQVTLSCSPISGHRSVSWYQQTPGQGLQFLFEYFSETQRNKGNFPGRFSGRQFSNSRSEMNVSTLELGDSALYLCASSLEDSDRTYEQYFGPGTRLTVT.

This chain joins TRBV7-2 and TRBJ2-7; the match to TRBD1 covers 7 bases. Germline trimming cut 4 bases from V and 5 bases from J; bases unmatched to any gene: 8. The CDR3 loop spans 14 amino acids. Germline assignment: CDR1 SGHTA and CDR2 FQGNSA. CDR3 nucleotides: TGTGCCAGCAGCTCGATCGACAGGGCCCACGAGCAGTACTTC. Amino acid sequence: CASSSIDRAHEQYF.

The CDR3 reads CASSARQGATGYTF. The CDR3 coding sequence is TGTGCCAGCAGTGCCAGACAGGGGGCAACGGGCTACACCTTC. This chain uses TRBV6-6 with TRBJ1-2; 10 bases fit TRBD1. Germline trimming cut 5 bases from V and 8 bases from J; bases unmatched to any gene: 8. Germline lookup yields CDR1 MNHNY and CDR2 SVGAGI (reference sequence). The CDR3 spans 14 residues.

The CDR3 region is CASSARAGGYNEQFF. The CDR3 DNA follows: TGTGCCAGCAGCGCCCGAGCGGGGGGGTACAATGAGCAGTTCTTC. The chain recombines TRBV7-3 with TRBJ2-1; TRBD2 agrees at 10 bases. V trimming: 5 bases; J trimming: 4 bases; junction bases outside the gene matches: 5. The CDR3 consists of 15 residues. CDR1 and CDR2 from the germline V gene are SGHTA and FQGTGA. Supplemented by reference TRBV7-3 and TRBJ2-1, the full variable domain reads GAGVSQTPSNKVTEKGKYVELRCDPISGHTALYWYRQSLGQGPEFLIYFQGTGAADDSGLPNDRFFAVRPEGSVSTLKIQRTERGDSAVYLCASSARAGGYNEQFFGPGTRLTVL.

The chain uses TRBV7-2 and TRBJ2-7, with D tentatively TRBD2 (5 bases). In germline, CDR1 is SGHTA, CDR2 FQGNSA. The V gene lost 2 bases and the J gene lost 2 bases, with 10 bases spanning the gap. The CDR3 spans 14 residues. Written as DNA, the CDR3 is TGTGCCAGCAGCTTAACCAGCGGAACCTACGAGCAGTACTTC. Its translation is CASSLTSGTYEQYF.

V gene TRBV6-1 combines with J gene TRBJ2-3, with TRBD1 as a possible D gene (6 bases). This CDR3 spans 16 amino acids. Between the trimmed V and J ends, which lost 3 bases and 1 base, there was a span of 14 bases. Per germline, CDR1 MNHNS and CDR2 SASEGT. CDR3 region: CASSDQGKVRTDTQYF. CDR3 coding DNA: TGTGCCAGCAGTGATCAGGGGAAAGTCCGCACAGATACGCAGTATTTT.

The V and J genes are TRBV10-3 and TRBJ2-7, with 9 bases aligning to TRBD1. With 11 bases clipped from V and 3 bases from J, the junction kept 5 bases outside the gene matches. This CDR3 spans 12 amino acids. The germline gives CDR1 ENHRY, CDR2 SYGVKD. CDR3 residues: CASGTGLYEQYF. The CDR3, as DNA: TGTGCCTCTGGGACAGGGCTCTACGAGCAGTACTTC.